This T cell receptor beta chain was recovered during a study of T cells after yellow fever vaccination. Unmatched junction bases numbered 6, after V lost 7 bases and J lost 3 bases. The CDR3 has 14 residues. The germline gives CDR1 MNHNS, CDR2 SASEGT. TCRdb re-called the 5' RACE reads through MiXCR, storing one row per CDR3 protein. The sample holds hundreds of thousands of distinct CDR3 sequences, around an eighth seen once. The sequence derives from a man aged 30 to 39 who received the YFV17D yellow fever vaccine. This material consisted of PBMCs, taken on the day of the yellow fever booster vaccination. The J gene is TRBJ1-5, the V gene TRBV6-1, with 7 bases lining up with TRBD1. The CDR3 DNA reads TGTGCCAGCAACCGGCAGGGGGACAATCAGCCCCAGCATTTT. Protein: CASNRQGDNQPQHF.